This entry lists 11 T cell receptor beta chains sequenced from one sample in a study of read filtering for tumor transcriptome and immune sequencing. This library used 300 to 450 ng RNA and molecular barcoded adaptors spanning alpha/delta and beta/gamma chains. TCRdb called the reads again in MiXCR, with one record for every CDR3 protein. The sample consists of 43,000 or so distinct CDR3 sequences, approximately 12% of them appearing once. Sequences were obtained from a population of CD138-negative cells sorted from bone marrow. The receptors originated from a donor at least 40 years old with multiple myeloma.

In its sample, this clonotype was seen many times. The chain links TRBV2 to TRBJ2-7; 13 nucleotides agree with TRBD2. This CDR3 spans 14 amino acids. Germline CDR1 is SNHLY and CDR2 is FYNNEI. V dropped 6 bases and J dropped 6; count of bases not matched to a gene: 5. CDR3 residues: CASSGLAGALEQYF. DNA for the CDR3: TGTGCCAGCAGCGGACTAGCGGGAGCTCTCGAGCAGTACTTC.

This clonotype was seen repeatedly, ten times or more. The chain links TRBV28 to TRBJ2-3; 10 nucleotides agree with TRBD1. Germline V gene data show CDR1 as MDHEN and CDR2 as SYDVKM. V lost 5 bases, J lost 3 bases, and 5 bases stayed unmatched. The CDR3 totals 15 residues. The CDR3 DNA reads TGTGCCAGCAGTGAAGACAGGGGGCAGACAGATACGCAGTATTTT. This sequence encodes CASSEDRGQTDTQYF.

This clonotype has a count of ten or more. The chain combines TRBV5-1 with TRBJ1-1; D is unresolved. In germline, CDR1 is SGHRS, CDR2 YFSETQ. The CDR3 spans 15 residues. Trimming left V 0 bases short and J 4 bases short, with 13 bases between. The CDR3 reads CASSLASGLITEAFF. CDR3 in DNA: TGCGCCAGCAGCTTGGCCTCGGGGTTAATCACTGAAGCTTTCTTT.

In its sample, this clonotype was seen many times. This chain uses TRBV7-2 with TRBJ2-6; no reliable D call. There are 15 residues in the CDR3. Trimming pared 2 bases from V and 2 bases from J, leaving 7 bases between. The germline CDR1 and CDR2 sequences are SGHTA and FQGNSA. CDR3 nucleotides: TGTGCCAGCAGCTTATCTGGGGCTGGGGCCAACGTCCTGACTTTC. This codes for CASSLSGAGANVLTF.

As regards this clonotype: It is likely a read error: a sequence one base away is far more abundant. V and J are TRBV6-1 and TRBJ2-1, with D possibly called TRBD1 or TRBD2 (5 bases each). The germline V gene encodes CDR1 MNHNS and CDR2 SASEGT. This CDR3 spans 16 amino acids. The CDR3 DNA follows: TGTGCCAGCACCTCCGGTTACGGGGACCTCCCCAATGAGCAGCTCTTC. Its translation is CASTSGYGDLPNEQLF.

This clonotype was picked up many times. The chain recombines TRBV7-2 with TRBJ2-1; 7 bases agree with TRBD1. The CDR3 totals 15 residues. The V gene end was trimmed by 4 bases and the J gene end by 0 bases; junction bases not matched to a gene: 3. Germline values: CDR1 SGHTA, CDR2 FQGNSA. In DNA form, the CDR3 reads TGTGCCAGCAGCTCAAGACAGGGCTCCTACAATGAGCAGTTCTTC. It encodes CASSSRQGSYNEQFF. Complete variable domain (other parts from reference TRBV7-2 and TRBJ2-1): GAGVSQSPSNKVTEKGKDVELRCDPISGHTALYWYRQSLGQGLEFLIYFQGNSAPDKSGLPSDRFSAERTGGSVSTLTIQRTQQEDSAVYLCASSSRQGSYNEQFFGPGTRLTVL.

By frequency in the sample, this clonotype is medium-sized (0.01 to 0.1%). The V call is TRBV20-1, the J call TRBJ2-1, with 8 positions matching TRBD2. The CDR3 is 17 amino acids. Germline assignment: CDR1 DFQATT and CDR2 SNEGSKA (reference sequence). V was clipped by 0 bases and J by 1 base; unmatched bases: 8. The CDR3 protein is CSARDHSGSFSYNEQFF. The CDR3 DNA reads TGCAGTGCTAGAGATCACAGCGGGAGCTTTTCCTACAATGAGCAGTTCTTC.

This clonotype was seen at least ten times. The gene calls are TRBV7-3 and TRBJ2-3; tentatively, D is TRBD1 or TRBD2 (5 bases each). The CDR3 contains 14 residues. V lost 5 bases to trimming and J lost 5 bases, with 14 bases between them. CDR1 is SGHTA, CDR2 FQGTGA, per germline. The CDR3 sequence is CASSRGLVGDTQYF. CDR3 coding DNA: TGTGCCAGCAGCCGGGGCCTCGTGGGAGATACGCAGTATTTT.

This clonotype was seen many times. The V call is TRBV7-2, the J call TRBJ2-1, with D unclear. The CDR3 is made up of 18 amino acids. CDR1 SGHTA and CDR2 FQGNSA come from the germline V gene. The V end was cut by 4 bases, the J end by 0 bases, with 19 bases between. CDR3 nucleotide sequence: TGTGCCAGCAGCTCCTCCCGTTCCCCTTTTAGCTCCTACAATGAGCAGTTCTTC. As protein: CASSSSRSPFSSYNEQFF.

This clonotype was counted ten times or more. V is TRBV20-1 and J is TRBJ1-6, with TRBD1 matching over 7 bases. J lost 8 bases, V lost 3 bases, and 13 bases had no gene match. The length of the CDR3 is 16 residues. The germline V gene encodes CDR1 DFQATT and CDR2 SNEGSKA (reference sequence). The CDR3 is CSASRTGPAADSPLHF. For the CDR3, the DNA is TGCAGTGCTAGCAGGACAGGTCCAGCGGCTGATTCACCCCTCCACTTT.

On this clonotype itself: One base away lies a much larger clone, so this may be a sequencing read error. The rearrangement uses TRBV5-4 and TRBJ2-1; 7 bases match TRBD1. CDR1 and CDR2 (germline): SGHNT, YYREEE (reference sequence). The CDR3 has 14 amino acids. CDR3 in DNA: TGTGCCAGCAGCTCGGGACAGTTCTACAATGGGCAGTTCTTC. It translates to CASSSGQFYNGQFF.